The TCR beta chain under discussion was sequenced for a study of neurological immune-mediated disorders. The study's findings and limits: It was the repertoires of 18 of 34 multiple sclerosis patients that phylogenetic grouping placed in one related-CDR3 cluster, which is a possible signature. The most TCR clonal expansion was seen in HTLV-1-associated myelopathy, whereas the least was seen in multiple sclerosis, below the level in healthy controls.

The authors produced cDNA by 5'RACE using 10-nucleotide random UMIs. TCRdb independently ran MiXCR on the 5' RACE reads; one entry per CDR3 protein. The sample consists of approximately 9,400 distinct CDR3 sequences, approximately 24% of them appearing once. The germline CDR1 and CDR2 sequences are SGHTA and FQGNSA. CDR3 length equals 16 residues. Between the trimmed V and J ends, which lost 4 bases and 6 bases, there was a span of 19 bases. This clonotype showed up many times. Its cognate antigen is unknown. Sample: CD8+ T cells from blood. V and J are TRBV7-2 and TRBJ2-1; D may be TRBD1 (6 bases). This sequence was found in a woman aged 40 to 50 with multiple sclerosis. In nucleotides, the CDR3 is TGTGCCAGCAGCTCCCCCTACAGGGCCAAGCTCAATGAGCAGTTCTTC. Translated, it gives CASSSPYRAKLNEQFF.